These T cell receptor beta chains were read from a single sample in a study of OX40 agonist ivuxolimab in advanced cancers. Using immunoSEQ multiplex PCR, the repertoire was profiled, and TCRdb retains in-frame clones only, with some absent. This table holds just over 40,000 clones, approximately 88% found once. The sequencing here drew on CD4+ or CD8+ T cells sorted from blood, taken in a trial of the OX40 agonist ivuxolimab. The receptors derive from an adult with an advanced solid tumor such as melanoma, head and neck, liver or kidney cancer. The CDR3 runs from the conserved cysteine through the conserved F or W. D genes are given only for firm matches. A clone size is listed for some rows: how often the clone was seen (once, few, many), or a class if it is expanded.

>16|NA|TRBJ1-4|NA|TRBV6-5
TGTGCCAGCAGTTACTCGGGGGACTCCACGGATGAAAAACTGTTTTTT
CASSYSGDSTDEKLFF
>13|once|TRBJ2-4|NA|TRBV27
TGTGCCAGCAGAACAGGTTTTGGGGACATTCAGTACTTC
CASRTGFGDIQYF
>15|NA|TRBJ2-7|NA|TRBV10-3
TGTGCCATCAGTGGGGGCGGAATAGGCTCCTACGAGCAGTACTTC
CAISGGGIGSYEQYF
>16|NA|TRBJ2-1|TRBD1|TRBV7-9
TGTGCCAGCAGCAAAACCGGGACAGGGGTGTACAATGAGCAGTTCTTC
CASSKTGTGVYNEQFF
>15|NA|TRBJ2-7|NA|TRBV28
TGTGCCAGCAGTTTATTGGCAGGGCCGGCCTACGAGCAGTACTTC
CASSLLAGPAYEQYF
>15|NA|TRBJ2-7|NA|TRBV4-2
TGTGCCAGCAGCCAAGGGTCTCAGGCATCCTACGAGCAGTACTTC
CASSQGSQASYEQYF
>14|NA|TRBJ1-5|NA|TRBV27
TGTGCCAGCAGTTTAGTCGGTTTCTTTCAGCCCCAGCATTTT
CASSLVGFFQPQHF
>15|NA|TRBJ2-5|TRBD2|TRBV4-1
TGCGCCAGCAGGGCTAGCGGGAGGGAGGAGGAGACCCAGTACTTC
CASRASGREEETQYF
>11|NA|TRBJ1-3|NA|TRBV27
TGTGCCACCCGATGGGGAAACACCATATATTTT
CATRWGNTIYF
>13|once|TRBJ2-7|NA|TRBV10-1
TGCGCCAGCAGTGGCCCTGGGGCCGGGGAGCAGTACTTC
CASSGPGAGEQYF
>16|NA|TRBJ2-3|NA|TRBV4-1
TGCGCCAGCAGCCAAGTACAGGGGAGGTTCACAGATACGCAGTATTTT
CASSQVQGRFTDTQYF
>14|NA|TRBJ2-1|NA|TRBV2
TGTGCCAGCAGAGCAGGGGTGCCCTACAATGAGCAGTTCTTC
CASRAGVPYNEQFF
>14|NA|TRBJ2-7|TRBD2|TRBV19
TGTGCCAGTAGTTTGACTAGCGGAGCCTACGAGCAGTACTTC
CASSLTSGAYEQYF
>15|NA|TRBJ2-5|TRBD2|TRBV27
TGTGCCAGCAGTTTAGGGCTAGCGGGACAGGAGACCCAGTACTTC
CASSLGLAGQETQYF
>14|NA|TRBJ2-6|NA|TRBV30
TGTGCCTGGAGTGAAGGGGCTGGGGCCAACGTCCTGACTTTC
CAWSEGAGANVLTF
>16|NA|TRBJ2-2|TRBD1|TRBV19
TGTGCCAGTAGTTTCGGGACAGGCCGTTTCACCGGGGAGCTGTTTTTT
CASSFGTGRFTGELFF
>18|few|TRBJ1-5|NA|TRBV27
TGTGCCAGCAGTTTCGGGCCCCTTGGACAGCTACCAGACCAGCCCCAGCATTTT
CASSFGPLGQLPDQPQHF
>14|NA|TRBJ1-2|NA|TRBV28
TGTGCCAGCAGCCTGGTAGACAGTAACTATGGCTACACCTTC
CASSLVDSNYGYTF
>15|once|TRBJ2-1|TRBD2|TRBV10-1
TGCGCCAGCAGTGAGATTCTAGCGGGAGACAATGAGCAGTTCTTC
CASSEILAGDNEQFF
>20|medium-sized|TRBJ2-7|TRBD2|TRBV14
TGTGCCAGCAGCCAAGAACCAGGACTAGCGGGAGGCGAAGTCCCCTACGAGCAGTACTTC
CASSQEPGLAGGEVPYEQYF
>14|NA|TRBJ1-5|NA|TRBV27
TGTGCCAGCAGTTTGTTATTGGGCAATCAGCCCCAGCATTTT
CASSLLLGNQPQHF
>17|once|TRBJ2-7|TRBD2|TRBV13
TGTGCCAGCAGCTTAGAGCGACTAGCGGGGAGCTCCTACGAGCAGTACTTC
CASSLERLAGSSYEQYF
>13|NA|TRBJ1-1|NA|TRBV19
TGTGCCAGTAGCCGGGGTTTGAACACTGAAGCTTTCTTT
CASSRGLNTEAFF
>13|NA|TRBJ2-7|NA|TRBV28
TGTGCCAGCAGACCGACAGGTTACTACGAGCAGTACTTC
CASRPTGYYEQYF
>16|NA|TRBJ2-3|TRBD2|TRBV11-2
TGTGCCAGCAGCTTAGGTTTGGGGGAGGGTGGAGATACGCAGTATTTT
CASSLGLGEGGDTQYF
>15|NA|TRBJ2-7|TRBD1|TRBV5-1
TGCGCCAGCAGCTTGGATCCGGGACAGGGGTACGAGCAGTACTTC
CASSLDPGQGYEQYF
>13|NA|TRBJ2-7|NA|TRBV6-1
TGTGCCAGCAGTCCCAGGGGTACCTACGAGCAGTACTTC
CASSPRGTYEQYF
>15|NA|TRBJ2-3|NA|TRBV27
TGTGCCAGCAGTTTAATAGGGGTGACCACAGATACGCAGTATTTT
CASSLIGVTTDTQYF
>12|NA|TRBJ2-7|NA|TRBV6-6
TGTGCCACGGCCTACAGGGAAAGCGAGCAGTACTTC
CATAYRESEQYF
>14|NA|TRBJ2-1|NA|TRBV27
TGTGCCACCATGACGCGGGCTCGCTACAATGAGCAGTTCTTC
CATMTRARYNEQFF
>15|NA|TRBJ1-2|NA|TRBV28
TGTGCCAGCAGTTTCTCTTCCGGGATCTACTATGGCTACACCTTC
CASSFSSGIYYGYTF
>15|NA|TRBJ2-7|TRBD2|TRBV5-1
TGCGCCAGCAGCTCCGGACTAGCGGGTACCTACGAGCAGTACTTC
CASSSGLAGTYEQYF
>14|NA|TRBJ2-7|NA|TRBV5-8
TGTGCCAGCAGCCCACTCTACAACACCTACGAGCAGTACTTC
CASSPLYNTYEQYF
>15|NA|TRBJ2-5|TRBD2|TRBV5-6
TGTGCCAGCAGCTCGAGCGGGATTGTGGGAGAGACCCAGTACTTC
CASSSSGIVGETQYF
>17|NA|TRBJ2-1|TRBD2|TRBV5-1
TGCGCCAGCAGCCCCGGGACTAGCGAGACTCCATACAATGAGCAGTTCTTC
CASSPGTSETPYNEQFF
>16|NA|TRBJ2-5|TRBD2|TRBV19
TGTGCCAGTAGTATGGGAAGTAGCGGGAGTGGGGAGACCCAGTACTTC
CASSMGSSGSGETQYF
>15|NA|TRBJ1-5|TRBD1|TRBV27
TGTGCCAGCAGTTTGGGACAGGGAGGGAATCAGCCCCAGCATTTT
CASSLGQGGNQPQHF
>17|NA|TRBJ2-1|TRBD2|TRBV7-3
TGTGCCAGCAGCTTAGTCCCTAGCGGGGGTCTTGGGGATGAGCAGTTCTTC
CASSLVPSGGLGDEQFF
>13|NA|TRBJ1-5|NA|TRBV28
TGTGCCAGCAGTTTTTCAGGGGTTGGGCCCCAGCATTTT
CASSFSGVGPQHF
>17|NA|TRBJ2-5|TRBD2|TRBV28
TGTGCCAGCAGTCCGCTAGCGGGAGGGCCCGACCAAGAGACCCAGTACTTC
CASSPLAGGPDQETQYF
>12|NA|TRBJ2-7|NA|TRBV6-5
TGTGCCAGCAGTAGGGACCACTACGAGCAGTACTTC
CASSRDHYEQYF
>15|few|TRBJ1-5|TRBD1|TRBV6-1
TGTGCCAGCAGTGAAGACAGGGGGCACGGTCAGCCCCAGCATTTT
CASSEDRGHGQPQHF
>15|NA|TRBJ2-7|NA|TRBV9
TGTGCCAGCAGTAATAGCTCCGGGACGCGTAAAGAGCAGTACTTC
CASSNSSGTRKEQYF